The rows below give T cell receptor beta chains drawn from one sample of a study of cytomegalovirus exposure and HLA in healthy donors. Measured with immunoSEQ multiplex PCR; TCRdb has only the in-frame clones, and not every one. The sample lists tens of thousands of clones; about 76% were seen once. Sequenced input: PBMCs. These receptors were taken from a female donor in good health and CMV-seronegative. The CDR3 runs from the conserved cysteine through the conserved F or W. The D gene is left open where the match is weak. Only some rows state a clone size, as once, few, many or a class for expanded clones.

.	TRBV5-4	.	TRBJ2-3	TGTGCCAGCAGCTTGCAGGCTGCTAGCACAGATACGCAGTATTTT	CASSLQAASTDTQYF
.	TRBV19	TRBD1	TRBJ1-5	TGTGCCAGTAGTGGGATCGGGACAGAAGTCAATCAGCCCCAGCATTTT	CASSGIGTEVNQPQHF
few	TRBV6-1	TRBD2	TRBJ2-7	TGTGCCAGCAGTGAAGGGGGACTACCCCACTACGAGCAGTACTTC	CASSEGGLPHYEQYF
.	TRBV7-2	.	TRBJ1-5	TGTGCCAGCAGCCAGGGGTGGGACCAGCCCCAGCATTTT	CASSQGWDQPQHF
.	TRBV27	.	TRBJ2-1	TGTGCCAGCAGTTTGGGTCTAGGTTGGAATGAGCAGTTCTTC	CASSLGLGWNEQFF
.	TRBV10-3	TRBD2	TRBJ2-7	TGTGCCATCAGCGAACCACGACTAGCGGGGGCTAACGAGCAGTACTTC	CAISEPRLAGANEQYF
.	TRBV6-6	.	TRBJ2-7	TGTGCCAGCAGTTACGCTAACTACGAGCAGTACTTC	CASSYANYEQYF
.	TRBV5-1	.	TRBJ1-1	TGCGCCAGCAGCCAACAACCAGGAGGGAGAACAATGAACACTGAAGCTTTCTTT	CASSQQPGGRTMNTEAFF
.	TRBV5-1	.	TRBJ1-2	TGCGCCAGCAGCTTGGACCAGGGAGGTTATGGCTACACCTTC	CASSLDQGGYGYTF
.	TRBV4-3	.	TRBJ1-1	TGCGCCAGCAGCCAAGAGTACAAGAACACTGAAGCTTTCTTT	CASSQEYKNTEAFF
.	TRBV28	.	TRBJ2-3	TGTGCCAGCAGTTCCCCGACCTTCGGGGGAAGCACAGATACGCAGTATTTT	CASSSPTFGGSTDTQYF
once	TRBV2	TRBD2	TRBJ2-5	TGTGCCAGCCCTCGGGAGGGGGGAGGAGAGACCCAGTACTTC	CASPREGGGETQYF
.	TRBV5-4	.	TRBJ2-5	TGTGCCAGCAGCTTGGGTCAGGACCAAGAGACCCAGTACTTC	CASSLGQDQETQYF
.	TRBV4-3	TRBD1	TRBJ1-5	TGCGCCAGCAGCCAAGAGGAGGGACAGGGGTATCAGCCCCAGCATTTT	CASSQEEGQGYQPQHF
once	TRBV5-1	TRBD1	TRBJ2-3	TGCGCCAGCACTCTGGGACAGGGGGTCACAGATACGCAGTATTTT	CASTLGQGVTDTQYF
once	TRBV7-9	TRBD1	TRBJ2-4	TGTGCCAGCAGTCCAGACAGGGATGGCTTCCTTCAGTACTTC	CASSPDRDGFLQYF
.	TRBV7-9	TRBD1	TRBJ1-5	TGTGCCAGCAGCTTAGCCCTTGGGGGACAGGGCTATCAGCCCCAGCATTTT	CASSLALGGQGYQPQHF
once	TRBV6-5	TRBD1	TRBJ1-3	TGTGCCAGCAGTTGGGGCAGGGGGAGCTCTGGAAACACCATATATTTT	CASSWGRGSSGNTIYF
.	TRBV21-1	.	TRBJ1-1	TGTGCCAGCAGCGCGCCCCCTGGACGGGGGATCGGGGACACTGAAGCTTTCTTT	CASSAPPGRGIGDTEAFF
few	TRBV9	.	TRBJ2-5	TGTGCCAGCAGCCCCGATCCCCTCACCGGGTGGGAGACCCAGTACTTC	CASSPDPLTGWETQYF
.	TRBV11-3	TRBD1	TRBJ1-5	TGTGCCAGCAGCTTAGATCGATGGGGACAGTCCGGTATCGGGGATCAGCCCCAGCATTTT	CASSLDRWGQSGIGDQPQHF
.	TRBV9	TRBD1	TRBJ2-5	TGTGCCAGCAGCGTGGGGACAGTACAAGAGACCCAGTACTTC	CASSVGTVQETQYF
.	TRBV4-2	.	TRBJ2-1	TGTGCCAGCAGCCAAGGGGTAGCGGAGATATACAATGAGCAGTTCTTC	CASSQGVAEIYNEQFF
.	TRBV4-1	TRBD1	TRBJ2-7	TGCGCCAGCAGCCAACCTTCCCGGGGGACAGGGGTAGGGGGCGAGCAGTACTTC	CASSQPSRGTGVGGEQYF
.	TRBV7-9	.	TRBJ1-6	TGTGCCAGCAGCTTCGGGGGGGATTCACCCCTCCACTTT	CASSFGGDSPLHF
.	TRBV6-5	TRBD1	TRBJ1-2	TGTGCCAGCAGGGACAGGTTCTATGGCTACACCTTC	CASRDRFYGYTF
.	TRBV5-6	TRBD2	TRBJ2-5	TGTGCCAGCAGCTTCGGTCTAGCGGGAGAGGCGGAGACCCAGTACTTC	CASSFGLAGEAETQYF
few	TRBV25-1	.	TRBJ2-7	TGTGCCAGCAGTGTCATGACCGGGACCTACGAGCAGTACTTC	CASSVMTGTYEQYF
.	TRBV15	.	TRBJ2-3	TGTGCCACCAGCAGAGGTGGAAGCGAGCGGATCACAGATACGCAGTATTTT	CATSRGGSERITDTQYF
.	TRBV21-1	.	TRBJ2-7	TGTGCCAGCAGCATCCTACAGGGAAGAGGCTCCTACGAGCAGTACTTC	CASSILQGRGSYEQYF
.	TRBV6-1	.	TRBJ1-2	TGTGCCAGCAGTGAAGTAACAGCCTATGGCTACACCTTC	CASSEVTAYGYTF
.	TRBV19	TRBD2	TRBJ2-1	TGTGCCAGTAGTCTAGCGGGAGGGCCTGGTGAGCAGTTCTTC	CASSLAGGPGEQFF
.	TRBV10-3	TRBD2	TRBJ2-7	TGTGCCATCAGTAACAGGGCTAGGACTAGCGGGACCGAGCAGTACTTC	CAISNRARTSGTEQYF
once	TRBV25-1	.	TRBJ1-3	TGTGCCAGCAGTGAATCACTGGAGAGCTCTGGAAACACCATATATTTT	CASSESLESSGNTIYF
.	TRBV6-4	.	TRBJ1-1	TGTGCCAGCAGTGACAGCAGGAAGGGCGGGTGGGACACTGAAGCTTTCTTT	CASSDSRKGGWDTEAFF
.	TRBV25-1	TRBD1	TRBJ2-2	TGTGCCAGCGCGAAGGGACAGATGGCCGGGGAGCTGTTTTTT	CASAKGQMAGELFF
.	TRBV11-2	TRBD2	TRBJ2-6	TGTGCCAGCGGTCTAATAAGCGGGGGCCCATCTGGGGCCAACGTCCTGACTTTC	CASGLISGGPSGANVLTF
.	TRBV29-1	.	TRBJ2-7	TGCAGCGTTGAAGATCGGAGGACGGAGACCTACGAGCAGTACTTC	CSVEDRRTETYEQYF
.	TRBV15	.	TRBJ1-5	TGTGCCACCAGCAGCTGGAGGGCTCAGCCCCAGCATTTT	CATSSWRAQPQHF
few	TRBV5-4	TRBD1	TRBJ1-4	TGTGCCAGCAGCTCCGAAACGGGACAGGGGCTCCAAGTGGCCTTT	CASSSETGQGLQVAF
.	TRBV11-1	.	TRBJ2-7	TGTGCCAGCAGCTTAGGGCAGATAGAGCAGTACTTC	CASSLGQIEQYF
.	TRBV14	TRBD2	TRBJ2-3	TGTGCCAGCAGCCACGGACTAGCGGGAGAGCCCCAGTATTTT	CASSHGLAGEPQYF
.	TRBV15	.	TRBJ2-1	TGTGCCACCAGCCGCCCGGAGGTAGCGGCGTACAATGAGCAGTTCTTC	CATSRPEVAAYNEQFF
.	TRBV5-8	.	TRBJ2-7	TGTGCCAGCACCCCCCGCACGGTTTCCGAGCAGTACTTC	CASTPRTVSEQYF
.	TRBV14	TRBD2	TRBJ2-3	TGTGCCAGCAGCGCAGGACTAGCGGGATACGCAGATACGCAGTATTTT	CASSAGLAGYADTQYF
once	TRBV11-2	TRBD1	TRBJ1-1	TGTGCCAGCAGTTGGGACAGGGGGCCAGACACTGAAGCTTTCTTT	CASSWDRGPDTEAFF
.	TRBV29-1	.	TRBJ1-2	TGCAGTGCTACCACAGTGGGCGGCTACACCTTC	CSATTVGGYTF
.	TRBV10-3	TRBD1	TRBJ2-5	TGTGCCATCAGTGATCGACAGGGTGAAGAGACCCAGTACTTC	CAISDRQGEETQYF
.	TRBV6-6	.	TRBJ1-2	TGTGCCAGCAGTTACCCACAGGGCCCCCTAAGGGGTGGCTACACCTTC	CASSYPQGPLRGGYTF
.	TRBV7-6	.	TRBJ2-2	TGTGCCAGCAGCTTTCAACTAAACACCGGGGAGCTGTTTTTT	CASSFQLNTGELFF
few	TRBV4-1	TRBD1	TRBJ1-1	TGCGCCAGCAGCCAAGCCCGTTTGGACAGGGGAAGGCTTTACACTGAAGCTTTCTTT	CASSQARLDRGRLYTEAFF
.	TRBV28	.	TRBJ2-2	TGTGCCAGCAGTTACCTGACACCCGCGAACACCGGGGAGCTGTTTTTT	CASSYLTPANTGELFF